The 21 T cell receptor beta chains below all came from one sample that was sequenced in a study of CD8+ T cells in alopecia areata. This sample's treatment: oral pan-JAK inhibitor, 5-10 mg twice daily. RNA, once extracted, was reverse transcribed into cDNA for use as the sequencing template. TCRdb's copy holds only in-frame clones and misses some; the assay was immunoSEQ multiplex PCR. This table has approximately 160,000 clones, 60% to 75% appearing once. This specimen consisted of CD4+ T cells sorted from blood, obtained at week 24, from a patient treated with tofacitinib. The receptors were sampled from a human donor with alopecia areata.

J is TRBJ2-7 and V is TRBV6-5; 7 positions agree with TRBD2. The germline gives CDR1 MNHEY, CDR2 SVGAGI. Trimming took 6 bases from V and 4 from J; bases not matched to a gene: 9. The CDR3 has 14 amino acids. CDR3 coding DNA: TGTGCCAGCAGCGGACTAGTCGACGGGTACGAGCAGTACTTC. This gives the protein CASSGLVDGYEQYF.

This chain links TRBV23-1 with TRBJ1-2, with D perhaps matching TRBD1 (6 bases). TRBV23-1 belongs to the ORF category, with a function that is uncertain. V lost 0 bases and J lost 8, with 19 bases in between. The CDR3 is 16 amino acids. The CDR3 loop reads CASSQSHTGLQLGYTF. The CDR3 region has the DNA TGCGCCAGCAGTCAATCTCATACAGGGCTCCAGCTGGGCTACACCTTC.

The V and J genes are TRBV29-1 and TRBJ1-1; TRBD1 is a possible D gene (5 bases). The germline V and J ends were trimmed by 3 bases and 10 bases, with 18 bases remaining between them. CDR1 and CDR2 (germline): SQVTM, ANQGSEA. The length of the CDR3 is 13 residues. The CDR3 DNA reads as TGCAGCGTTGACGGGGGACGCGGCGGAGTAGCTTTCTTT. It yields the protein CSVDGGRGGVAFF. Looking up the rest from reference TRBV29-1 and TRBJ1-1 gives the full variable domain: SAVISQKPSRDICQRGTSLTIQCQVDSQVTMMFWYRQQPGQSLTLIATANQGSEATYESGFVIDKFPISRPNLTFSTLTVSNMSPEDSSIYLCSVDGGRGGVAFFGQGTRLTVV.

DNA for the CDR3: TGTGCCAGCAGTTTCCCTCAAGGTGAGCAGTTCTTC. Translation gives CASSFPQGEQFF. This rearrangement joins TRBV27 to TRBJ2-1; the D is unclear. CDR3 length: 12 amino acids. Trimming took 3 bases from V and 9 from J, leaving 9 bases between them. Germline assignment: CDR1 MNHEY and CDR2 SMNVEV (reference sequence).

The chain links TRBV29-1 to TRBJ2-2; 9 bases line up with TRBD1. Trimming took 0 bases from V and 0 from J; bases not matched to a gene: 2. The CDR3 is 16 residues long. Germline CDR1 reads SQVTM; CDR2 reads ANQGSEA. The CDR3: CSVEDRTGANTGELFF. As DNA, the CDR3 is TGCAGCGTTGAAGACCGGACAGGGGCGAACACCGGGGAGCTGTTTTTT.

The V call is TRBV29-1, the J call TRBJ1-1; no firm D call. CDR1 and CDR2 from the germline V gene are SQVTM and ANQGSEA. This CDR3 has 13 residues. The ends were cut back, 4 bases at V and 0 bases at J, with 9 bases in the middle. The CDR3 protein is CSVAWALNTEAFF. The DNA for the CDR3 is TGCAGCGTTGCCTGGGCATTGAACACTGAAGCTTTCTTT.

This clone was seen a handful of times. The rearrangement joins TRBV4-1 to TRBJ2-6; 10 bases are shared with TRBD1. The trim removed 1 base at V and 3 bases at J, leaving 3 bases unmatched. From germline, CDR1 is MGHRA and CDR2 YSYEKL. This CDR3 is 17 amino acids long. The CDR3 sequence is CASSQVGTGDGANVLTF. CDR3 nucleotides: TGCGCCAGCAGCCAAGTTGGGACAGGGGATGGGGCCAACGTCCTGACTTTC.

This clone was observed a few times. The V call is TRBV27, the J call TRBJ1-6; the D gene is possibly TRBD1 (6 bases). CDR1 is MNHEY and CDR2 is SMNVEV in the germline V gene (reference sequence). The CDR3 has 16 residues. V was cut by 2 bases and J by 1 base, with 9 bases left in between. CDR3 protein: CASSLNRDSYNSPLHF. The DNA of the CDR3 is TGTGCCAGCAGTTTAAACAGGGATTCCTATAATTCACCCCTCCACTTT.

This clone was counted a few times. This chain links TRBV29-1 with TRBJ1-3, with D possibly being TRBD1 (5 bases). V shed 7 bases and J shed 8 bases, with 12 bases lying between them. The germline CDR1 and CDR2 sequences are SQVTM and ANQGSEA. This CDR3 spans 11 amino acids. The CDR3 loop reads CSAAGHDTIYF. Here the CDR3 DNA reads TGCAGCGCGGCAGGGCACGACACCATATATTTT.

This clone was found once. The rearrangement links TRBV29-1 to TRBJ2-7; 8 bases map to TRBD1. The CDR3 sequence is 15 residues long. V shed 6 bases and J 0 bases; nucleotides not matched to a gene: 10. The V gene's germline CDR1 is SQVTM and CDR2 ANQGSEA. The CDR3 DNA follows: TGCAGCGTGGGACAGGTCTCAAAAAGCTCCTACGAGCAGTACTTC. Amino acid sequence: CSVGQVSKSSYEQYF.

This clone has more than one count but fewer than ten. V usage is TRBV2 and J usage is TRBJ2-6, with D perhaps matching TRBD1 or TRBD2 (5 bases each). The CDR3 loop spans 16 amino acids. V was clipped by 4 bases and J by 5 bases, with 15 bases between them. The germline V gene has CDR1 SNHLY and CDR2 FYNNEI. CDR3 residues: CASSADRGPWANVLTF. CDR3 nucleotides: TGTGCCAGCAGTGCTGATCGGGGCCCCTGGGCCAACGTCCTGACTTTC.

This clone is a singleton in its sample. The chain combines TRBV4-2 with TRBJ1-2; perhaps TRBD1 as D (6 bases). The CDR3 has 15 residues. The V end was cut by 0 bases, the J end by 4 bases, with 12 bases between. Germline-derived CDR1 and CDR2 are LGHNA and YNFKEQ. The CDR3 DNA reads as TGTGCCAGCAGCCAAGATGTAGGGGGAACCTATGGCTACACCTTC. Protein: CASSQDVGGTYGYTF.

The V gene is TRBV11-2, the J gene TRBJ2-5; no definite D call. V was clipped by 5 bases and J by 7 bases, with 17 bases between them. CDR3 length: 14 amino acids. Germline CDR1 is SGHAT and CDR2 is FQNNGV. The CDR3 DNA follows: TGTGCCAGCAGCAGTCTCTATGGCCGCCGGACCCAGTACTTC. Translating gives CASSSLYGRRTQYF.

The V gene is TRBV29-1, the J gene TRBJ1-2; no firm D call. The length of the CDR3 is 14 residues. CDR1 and CDR2 (germline): SQVTM, ANQGSEA. V lost 0 bases and J 1 base, leaving 9 bases between the germline ends. DNA for the CDR3: TGCAGCGTTGAAGAGGGCAGCCGTAACTATGGCTACACCTTC. This gives the protein CSVEEGSRNYGYTF. The full variable domain, with the rest looked up from reference TRBV29-1 and TRBJ1-2, is SAVISQKPSRDICQRGTSLTIQCQVDSQVTMMFWYRQQPGQSLTLIATANQGSEATYESGFVIDKFPISRPNLTFSTLTVSNMSPEDSSIYLCSVEEGSRNYGYTFGSGTRLTVV.

V usage is TRBV11-2 and J usage is TRBJ1-2; no clear D. The CDR3 covers 12 residues. CDR1 is SGHAT and CDR2 is FQNNGV in the germline V gene. The V end lost 6 bases, the J end lost 5 bases, and 10 bases lay between the germline ends. CDR3 bases: TGTGCCAGCAGAGGCCCAAGTTATGGCTACACCTTC. This codes for CASRGPSYGYTF.

The chain combines TRBV7-3 with TRBJ1-1; D call uncertain. CDR1 SGHTA and CDR2 FQGTGA come from the germline V gene. Trimming cost V 5 bases and J 1 base, with 8 bases left between them. CDR3 length equals 13 residues. The CDR3 protein is CASSPGKNTEAFF. CDR3 bases: TGTGCCAGCAGCCCCGGGAAGAACACTGAAGCTTTCTTT. The whole variable domain, filled in from reference TRBV7-3 and TRBJ1-1, reads GAGVSQTPSNKVTEKGKYVELRCDPISGHTALYWYRQSLGQGPEFLIYFQGTGAADDSGLPNDRFFAVRPEGSVSTLKIQRTERGDSAVYLCASSPGKNTEAFFGQGTRLTVV.

The V gene is TRBV14, the J gene TRBJ2-3; D is unclear. The CDR3 has 14 residues. Per germline, CDR1 SGHDN and CDR2 FVKESK. Trimming shortened V by 5 bases and J by 2 bases, and 11 bases separated the two germline ends. Written as DNA, the CDR3 is TGTGCCAGCAGCTCCCGGACCGTCACAGATACGCAGTATTTT. Encoded protein: CASSSRTVTDTQYF.

This clone was detected only a few times. CDR3 region: CASSPLGTGPEQYF. The CDR3 DNA is TGTGCCAGCAGTCCGCTTGGGACAGGGCCGGAGCAGTACTTC. The genes are TRBV27 and TRBJ2-7, with 9 bases lining up with TRBD1. CDR3 size: 14 residues. Losses at the gene ends were 5 bases for V and 7 bases for J; bases not matched to a gene: 9. The germline gives CDR1 MNHEY, CDR2 SMNVEV (reference sequence).

This sequence joins TRBV29-1 and TRBJ2-4, with TRBD1 as a possible D gene (6 bases). Germline assignment: CDR1 SQVTM and CDR2 ANQGSEA. Trimming cost V 7 bases and J 0 bases, with 7 bases left between them. CDR3 length: 12 residues. The CDR3 nucleotides are TGCAGCGCGACAGGAGCCAAAAACATTCAGTACTTC. It specifies CSATGAKNIQYF. Looking up the rest from reference TRBV29-1 and TRBJ2-4 gives the full variable domain: SAVISQKPSRDICQRGTSLTIQCQVDSQVTMMFWYRQQPGQSLTLIATANQGSEATYESGFVIDKFPISRPNLTFSTLTVSNMSPEDSSIYLCSATGAKNIQYFGAGTRLSVL.

This chain joins TRBV6-5 and TRBJ1-2; D call uncertain. The length of the CDR3 is 13 residues. Trimming pared 0 bases from V and 6 bases from J, leaving 8 bases between. Per the germline V gene, CDR1 is MNHEY and CDR2 is SVGAGI. The DNA for the CDR3 is TGTGCCAGCAGTTACTCAAACAATAATGGCTACACCTTC. Its protein product is CASSYSNNNGYTF.

The chain carries TRBV6-1 and TRBJ1-2; tentative D call: TRBD1 (5 bases). Per germline, CDR1 MNHNS and CDR2 SASEGT. V was trimmed by 7 bases and J by 2 bases, leaving 14 bases between them. The CDR3 totals 14 residues. CDR3 protein: CASTTTVKNYGYTF. DNA of the CDR3: TGTGCCAGCACTACGACAGTGAAGAACTATGGCTACACCTTC.